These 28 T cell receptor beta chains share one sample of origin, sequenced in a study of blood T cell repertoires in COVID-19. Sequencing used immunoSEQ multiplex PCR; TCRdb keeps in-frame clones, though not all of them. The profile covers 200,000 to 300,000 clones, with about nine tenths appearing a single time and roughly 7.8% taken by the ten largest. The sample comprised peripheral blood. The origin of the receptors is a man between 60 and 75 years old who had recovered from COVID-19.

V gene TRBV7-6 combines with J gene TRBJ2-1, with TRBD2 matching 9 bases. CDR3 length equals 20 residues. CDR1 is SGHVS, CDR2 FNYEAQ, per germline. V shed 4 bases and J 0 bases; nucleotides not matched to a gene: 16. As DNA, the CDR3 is TGTGCCAGCAGCTCGGAGTTAGTAGCGGGGGCCCTCAGCTCCTACAATGAGCAGTTCTTC. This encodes CASSSELVAGALSSYNEQFF.

Here the CDR3 reads CASSNPRAASYEQYF. The CDR3 DNA is TGTGCCAGCAGTAACCCTCGAGCCGCATCCTACGAGCAGTACTTC. The V call is TRBV6-5, the J call TRBJ2-7, with unresolved D. The V gene lost 5 bases and the J gene lost 1 base, with 15 bases spanning the gap. Germline V gives CDR1 MNHEY, CDR2 SVGAGI. CDR3 size: 15 residues.

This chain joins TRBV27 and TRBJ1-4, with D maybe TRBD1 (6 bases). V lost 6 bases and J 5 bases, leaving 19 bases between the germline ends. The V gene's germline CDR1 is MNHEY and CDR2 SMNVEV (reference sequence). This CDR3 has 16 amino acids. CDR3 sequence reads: CASRNRTGTPNEKLFF. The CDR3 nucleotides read TGTGCCAGCAGAAACCGCACAGGGACCCCCAATGAAAAACTGTTTTTT. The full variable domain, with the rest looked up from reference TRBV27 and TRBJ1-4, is EAQVTQNPRYLITVTGKKLTVTCSQNMNHEYMSWYRQDPGLGLRQIYYSMNVEVTDKGDVPEGYKVSRKEKRNFPLILESPSPNQTSLYFCASRNRTGTPNEKLFFGSGTQLSVL.

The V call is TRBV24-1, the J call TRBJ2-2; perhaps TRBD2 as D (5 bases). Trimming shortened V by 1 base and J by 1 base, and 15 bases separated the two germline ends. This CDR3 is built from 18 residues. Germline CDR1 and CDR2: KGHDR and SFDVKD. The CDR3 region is CATSDFGTGMRNTGELFF. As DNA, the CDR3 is TGTGCCACCAGTGATTTTGGAACGGGAATGAGGAACACCGGGGAGCTGTTTTTT.

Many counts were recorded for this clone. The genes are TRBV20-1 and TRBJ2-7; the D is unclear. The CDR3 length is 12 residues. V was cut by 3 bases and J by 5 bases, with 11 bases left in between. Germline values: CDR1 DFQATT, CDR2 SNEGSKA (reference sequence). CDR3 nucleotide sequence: TGCAGTGCTAGTAGAGCCTCGGACGAGCAGTACTTC. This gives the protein CSASRASDEQYF.

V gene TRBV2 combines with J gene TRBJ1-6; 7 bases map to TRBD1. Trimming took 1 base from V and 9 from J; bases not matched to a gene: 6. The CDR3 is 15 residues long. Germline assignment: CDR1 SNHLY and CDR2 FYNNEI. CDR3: CASSEDRQGFSPLHF. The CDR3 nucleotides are TGTGCCAGCAGTGAAGACCGACAGGGTTTTTCACCCCTCCACTTT.

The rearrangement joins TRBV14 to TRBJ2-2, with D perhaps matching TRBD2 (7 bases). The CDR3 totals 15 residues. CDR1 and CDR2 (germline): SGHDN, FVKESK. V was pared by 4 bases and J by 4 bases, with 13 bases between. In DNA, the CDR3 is TGTGCCAGCAGCCCCGGGGGGCCGGGCACCGGGGAGCTGTTTTTT. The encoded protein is CASSPGGPGTGELFF.

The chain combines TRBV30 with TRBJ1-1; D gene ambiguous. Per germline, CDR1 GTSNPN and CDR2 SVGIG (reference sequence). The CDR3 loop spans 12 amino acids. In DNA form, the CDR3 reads TGTGCGGGCGGGGTTACTTACACTGAAGCTTTCTTT. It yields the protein CAGGVTYTEAFF.

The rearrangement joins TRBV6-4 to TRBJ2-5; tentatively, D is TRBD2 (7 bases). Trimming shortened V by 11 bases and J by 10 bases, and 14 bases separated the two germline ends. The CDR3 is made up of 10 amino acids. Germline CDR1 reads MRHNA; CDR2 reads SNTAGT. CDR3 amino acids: CAPRRGGQYF. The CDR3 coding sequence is TGTGCCCCCAGAAGGGGGGGCCAGTACTTC.

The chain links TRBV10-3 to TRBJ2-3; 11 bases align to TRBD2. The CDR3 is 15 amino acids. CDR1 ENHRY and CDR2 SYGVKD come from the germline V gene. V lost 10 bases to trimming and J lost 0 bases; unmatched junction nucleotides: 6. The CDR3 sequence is CASGGTSGSTDTQYF. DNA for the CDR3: TGTGCCAGCGGCGGGACTAGCGGAAGCACAGATACGCAGTATTTT.

CDR3 sequence reads: CATKAGGSTDTQYF. The CDR3 nucleotides read TGTGCCACCAAGGCGGGGGGATCCACAGATACGCAGTATTTT. The chain is built from TRBV24-1 and TRBJ2-3; TRBD2 agrees at 8 bases. This CDR3 is 14 amino acids long. Looked up from germline, CDR1 is KGHDR and CDR2 is SFDVKD. V trimming: 8 bases; J trimming: 2 bases; junction bases outside the gene matches: 5.

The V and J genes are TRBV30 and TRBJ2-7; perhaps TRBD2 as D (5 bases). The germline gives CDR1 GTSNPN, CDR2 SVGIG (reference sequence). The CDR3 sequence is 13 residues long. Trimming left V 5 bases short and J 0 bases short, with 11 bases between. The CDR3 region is CAWGSGISYEQYF. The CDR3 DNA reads TGTGCCTGGGGCTCGGGGATCTCCTACGAGCAGTACTTC.

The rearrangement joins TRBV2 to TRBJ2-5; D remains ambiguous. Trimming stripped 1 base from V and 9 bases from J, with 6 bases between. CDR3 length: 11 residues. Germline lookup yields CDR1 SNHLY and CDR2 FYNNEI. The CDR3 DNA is TGTGCCAGCAGTGAAGACAAGTCCCAGTACTTC. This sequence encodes CASSEDKSQYF.

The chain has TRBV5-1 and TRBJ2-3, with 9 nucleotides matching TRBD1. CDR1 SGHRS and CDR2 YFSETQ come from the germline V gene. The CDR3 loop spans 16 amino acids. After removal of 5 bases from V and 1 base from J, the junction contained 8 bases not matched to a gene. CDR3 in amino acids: CASRPTGGTGTDTQYF. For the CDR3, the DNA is TGCGCCAGCAGACCTACAGGGGGCACGGGCACAGATACGCAGTATTTT.

CDR3 coding DNA: TGTGCCAGCAGCTTAGCGGGTAGGGACAGCTACACCTTC. Translation gives CASSLAGRDSYTF. This sequence joins TRBV7-2 and TRBJ1-2, with D perhaps TRBD1 (6 bases). With 0 bases removed from V and 9 bases from J, the gap between germline ends came to 11 bases. Germline V gene sequence: CDR1 SGHTA, CDR2 FQGNSA. The length of the CDR3 is 13 residues.

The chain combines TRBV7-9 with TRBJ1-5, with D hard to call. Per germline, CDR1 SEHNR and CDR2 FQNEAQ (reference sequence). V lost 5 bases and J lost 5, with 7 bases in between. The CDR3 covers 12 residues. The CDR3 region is CASSRYDQPQHF. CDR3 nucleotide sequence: TGTGCCAGCAGCCGGTACGATCAGCCCCAGCATTTT.

The CDR3 loop is CASSLWLAGYNEQFF. The DNA of the CDR3 is TGTGCCAGCAGTTTATGGCTAGCGGGCTACAATGAGCAGTTCTTC. The rearrangement joins TRBV27 to TRBJ2-1; 8 nucleotides line up with TRBD2. The germline V gene encodes CDR1 MNHEY and CDR2 SMNVEV (reference sequence). Trimming took 1 base from V and 3 from J; bases not matched to a gene: 2. The CDR3 spans 15 residues.

CDR3 DNA sequence: TGTGCCAGCAGTTACTCGGGGGGGCGGACCACTGAAGCTTTCTTT. Translation: CASSYSGGRTTEAFF. The V and J genes are TRBV6-5 and TRBJ1-1; TRBD1 might be the D (6 bases). The germline CDR1 and CDR2 sequences are MNHEY and SVGAGI. Trimming took off 0 bases at V and 4 bases at J, with 12 bases between the two ends. This CDR3 comprises 15 residues.

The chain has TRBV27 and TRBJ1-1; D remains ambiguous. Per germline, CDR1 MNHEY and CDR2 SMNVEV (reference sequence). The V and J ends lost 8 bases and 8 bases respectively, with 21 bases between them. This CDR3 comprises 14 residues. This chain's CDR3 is CASRSVVKATEAFF. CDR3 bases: TGTGCCAGCCGAAGCGTGGTAAAGGCGACCGAAGCTTTCTTT.

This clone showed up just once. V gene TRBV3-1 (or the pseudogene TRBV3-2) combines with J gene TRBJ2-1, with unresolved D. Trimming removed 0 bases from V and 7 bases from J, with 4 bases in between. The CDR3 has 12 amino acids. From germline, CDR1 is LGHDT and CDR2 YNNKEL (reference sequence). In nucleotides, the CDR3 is TGTGCCAGCAGCCAAGATTATAATGAGCAGTTCTTC. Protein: CASSQDYNEQFF.

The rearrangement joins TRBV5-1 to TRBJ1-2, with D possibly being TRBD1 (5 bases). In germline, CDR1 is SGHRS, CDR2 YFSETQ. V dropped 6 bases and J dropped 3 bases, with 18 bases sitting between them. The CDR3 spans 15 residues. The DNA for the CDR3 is TGCGCCAGCACCACTGCACAGGCAGGGTACTATGGCTACACCTTC. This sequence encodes CASTTAQAGYYGYTF.

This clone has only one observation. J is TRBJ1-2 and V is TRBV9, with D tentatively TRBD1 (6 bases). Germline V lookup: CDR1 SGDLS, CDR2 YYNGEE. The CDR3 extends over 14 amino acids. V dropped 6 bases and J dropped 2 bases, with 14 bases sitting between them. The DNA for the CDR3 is TGTGCCAGCACCAGGGGTTCCCTAAACTATGGCTACACCTTC. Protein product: CASTRGSLNYGYTF.

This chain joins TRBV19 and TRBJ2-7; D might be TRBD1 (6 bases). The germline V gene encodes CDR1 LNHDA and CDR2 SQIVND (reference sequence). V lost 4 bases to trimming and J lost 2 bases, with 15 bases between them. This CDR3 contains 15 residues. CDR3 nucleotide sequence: TGTGCCAGTAGTACCCTCGACAGGTTTCCCTACGAGCAGTACTTC. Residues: CASSTLDRFPYEQYF.

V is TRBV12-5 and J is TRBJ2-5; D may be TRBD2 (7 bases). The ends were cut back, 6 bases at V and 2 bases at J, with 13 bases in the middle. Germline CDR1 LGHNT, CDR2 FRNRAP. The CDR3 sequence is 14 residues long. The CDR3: CASGQRGGQETQYF. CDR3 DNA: TGTGCTAGTGGACAGAGGGGGGGGCAAGAGACCCAGTACTTC.

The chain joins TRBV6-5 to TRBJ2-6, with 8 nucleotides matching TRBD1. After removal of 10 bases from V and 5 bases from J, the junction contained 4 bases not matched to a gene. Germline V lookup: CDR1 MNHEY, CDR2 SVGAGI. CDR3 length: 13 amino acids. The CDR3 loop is CATGQGWANVLTF. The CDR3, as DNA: TGTGCCACCGGACAGGGTTGGGCCAACGTCCTGACTTTC.

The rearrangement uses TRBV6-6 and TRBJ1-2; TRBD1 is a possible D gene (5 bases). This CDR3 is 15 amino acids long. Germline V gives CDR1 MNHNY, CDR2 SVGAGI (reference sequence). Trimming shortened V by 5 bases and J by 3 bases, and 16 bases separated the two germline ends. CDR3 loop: CASSVGEAGHYGYTF. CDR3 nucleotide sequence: TGTGCCAGCAGTGTAGGGGAGGCAGGCCACTATGGCTACACCTTC.

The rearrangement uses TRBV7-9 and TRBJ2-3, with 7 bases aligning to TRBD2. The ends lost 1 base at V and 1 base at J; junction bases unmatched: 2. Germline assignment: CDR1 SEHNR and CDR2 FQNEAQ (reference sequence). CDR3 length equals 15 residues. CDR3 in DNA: TGTGCCAGCAGCTTAGGGGCGGGGGGCACAGATACGCAGTATTTT. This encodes CASSLGAGGTDTQYF.

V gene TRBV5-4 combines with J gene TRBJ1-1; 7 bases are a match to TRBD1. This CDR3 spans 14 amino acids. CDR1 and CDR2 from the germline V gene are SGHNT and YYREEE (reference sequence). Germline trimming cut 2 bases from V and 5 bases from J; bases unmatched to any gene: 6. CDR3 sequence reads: CASSFEGARTEAFF. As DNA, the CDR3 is TGTGCCAGCAGCTTCGAGGGGGCGCGGACTGAAGCTTTCTTT. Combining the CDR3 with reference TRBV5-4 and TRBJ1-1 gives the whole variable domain ETGVTQSPTHLIKTRGQQVTLRCSSQSGHNTVSWYQQALGQGPQFIFQYYREEENGRGNFPPRFSGLQFPNYSSELNVNALELDDSALYLCASSFEGARTEAFFGQGTRLTVV.